These 22 T cell receptor beta chains originate from one sample sequenced in a study of human T cells and chemical hapten exposure (dated by TCRdb to about 2021). The sample's time point, from its label and the paper: pre-sensitization, week 0. In light of the paper, this sample's treatment or condition label describes: therapeutic diphenylcyclopropenone sensitization with weekly scalp DPC. Library preparation used RACE. The instrument was a NextSeq 500. TCRdb cleaned the public reads at Q25 with fastp, built clones with MiXCR and kept in-frame beta chains. Every distinct CDR3 protein forms one entry, paired with its most common genes and DNA. The sample records roughly 380,000 distinct CDR3 sequences, approximately 5.1% of which are singletons. 2% to 3% of the sample rests with the top ten. The sample consisted of whole blood, taken in connection with sensitization to the hapten diphenylcyclopropenone (DPC). Receptors were obtained from a woman aged 50 to 65 with alopecia areata. Some clones in this sample may be carry-over from other donors' samples.

This clonotype has a count of ten or more. The chain is built from TRBV4-2 and TRBJ2-7, with D maybe TRBD2 (5 bases). CDR3 length equals 16 residues. Germline CDR1 reads LGHNA; CDR2 reads YNFKEQ. Trimming removed 0 bases at V and 3 bases at J, with 15 bases between. The CDR3 nucleotides read TGTGCCAGCAGCCAAGATGGTGCCGGGATTTACTACGAGCAGTACTTC. This codes for CASSQDGAGIYYEQYF.

This clonotype was detected many times. The chain is built from TRBV7-2 and TRBJ2-1; TRBD2 is a possible D gene (6 bases). Trimming stripped 0 bases from V and 11 bases from J, with 20 bases between. Germline CDR1 SGHTA, CDR2 FQGNSA. CDR3 length: 16 amino acids. CDR3 bases: TGTGCCAGCAGCTTAGCCCGGGTCGGAGCGGGTAGGAAGCAGTTCTTC. This gives the protein CASSLARVGAGRKQFF. Combining the CDR3 with reference TRBV7-2 and TRBJ2-1 gives the whole variable domain GAGVSQSPSNKVTEKGKDVELRCDPISGHTALYWYRQSLGQGLEFLIYFQGNSAPDKSGLPSDRFSAERTGGSVSTLTIQRTQQEDSAVYLCASSLARVGAGRKQFFGPGTRLTVL.

This clonotype was recorded a few times. The genes are TRBV4-2 and TRBJ2-2; possibly TRBD1 or TRBD2 for D (6 bases each). This CDR3 region has 16 residues. V was trimmed by 4 bases and J by 3 bases, leaving 15 bases between them. The V gene's germline CDR1 is LGHNA and CDR2 YNFKEQ. The CDR3, as DNA: TGTGCCAGCAGCCCAAGGGGGGACACAGACACCGGGGAGCTGTTTTTT. Encoded protein: CASSPRGDTDTGELFF.

The chain carries TRBV5-1 and TRBJ1-4, with TRBD1 matching 7 bases. The CDR3 totals 14 residues. Germline V CDR1 and CDR2: SGHRS, YFSETQ. The junction had 7 bases not matched to a gene; V was cut back by 4 bases and J by 7 bases. CDR3 region: CASSLRQGTEKLFF. The CDR3 nucleotides are TGCGCCAGCAGCCTCCGACAGGGTACTGAAAAACTGTTTTTT. Full variable domain (remainder filled in from reference TRBV5-1 and TRBJ1-4): KAGVTQTPRYLIKTRGQQVTLSCSPISGHRSVSWYQQTPGQGLQFLFEYFSETQRNKGNFPGRFSGRQFSNSRSEMNVSTLELGDSALYLCASSLRQGTEKLFFGSGTQLSVL.

The chain carries TRBV7-9 and TRBJ2-1; D not resolved. Germline V CDR1 and CDR2: SEHNR, FQNEAQ (reference sequence). With 1 base removed from V and 4 bases from J, the gap between germline ends came to 11 bases. The CDR3 totals 15 residues. Written as DNA, the CDR3 is TGTGCCAGCAGCTTAGTGCGGCAGAAATACAATGAGCAGTTCTTC. Its protein is CASSLVRQKYNEQFF.

V and J are TRBV6-2 or TRBV6-3 and TRBJ1-6; D possibly corresponds to TRBD1 (5 bases). Germline V lookup: CDR1 MNHEY, CDR2 SVGEGT. This CDR3 is 14 amino acids long. Trimming left V 5 bases short and J 10 bases short, with 15 bases between. CDR3 nucleotides: TGTGCCAGCAGTGGTGGGGCTTACGGCTCACCCCTCCACTTT. Residues: CASSGGAYGSPLHF.

In this sample, this clonotype turned up many times. The V call is TRBV20-1, the J call TRBJ2-7; TRBD2 aligns across 14 bases. V trimming: 4 bases; J trimming: 6 bases; junction bases outside the gene matches: 8. Per germline, CDR1 DFQATT and CDR2 SNEGSKA (reference sequence). CDR3 length: 15 amino acids. The DNA of the CDR3 is TGCAGTGCTAACGACGGGACTAGCGGGAGACTCGAGCAGTACTTC. Translating gives CSANDGTSGRLEQYF.

This clonotype was counted ten times or more. The chain uses TRBV7-2 and TRBJ1-5; D unresolved. Trimming left V 1 base short and J 3 bases short, with 4 bases between. CDR1 and CDR2 (germline): SGHTA, FQGNSA. The CDR3 extends over 13 amino acids. For the CDR3, the DNA is TGTGCCAGCAGCTTAGATCCCAATCAGCCCCAGCATTTT. Translated, it gives CASSLDPNQPQHF. Filled out from reference TRBV7-2 and TRBJ1-5, the complete variable domain reads GAGVSQSPSNKVTEKGKDVELRCDPISGHTALYWYRQSLGQGLEFLIYFQGNSAPDKSGLPSDRFSAERTGGSVSTLTIQRTQQEDSAVYLCASSLDPNQPQHFGDGTRLSIL.

This clonotype occurred many times. This chain connects TRBV6-6 to TRBJ2-5; 12 bases map to TRBD2. Trimming cost V 4 bases and J 5 bases; bases outside gene matches: 8. CDR1 and CDR2 from the germline V gene are MNHNY and SVGAGI (reference sequence). This CDR3 contains 16 residues. CDR3 sequence reads: CASSSAPSGGGETQYF. CDR3 sequence (DNA): TGTGCCAGCAGTTCCGCTCCTAGCGGGGGGGGGGAGACCCAGTACTTC.

This clonotype was counted at least ten times. This sequence joins TRBV13 and TRBJ2-4, with D perhaps given as TRBD1 or TRBD2 (6 bases each). This CDR3 region has 15 residues. Trimming left V 0 bases short and J 9 bases short, with 15 bases between. Germline V lookup: CDR1 PRHDT, CDR2 FYEKMQ (reference sequence). The CDR3 reads CASSLGGPGASIQYF. In DNA, the CDR3 is TGTGCCAGCAGCTTAGGCGGGCCGGGGGCGTCCATTCAGTACTTC. Full variable domain (outside the CDR3, taken from reference TRBV13 and TRBJ2-4): AAGVIQSPRHLIKEKRETATLKCYPIPRHDTVYWYQQGPGQDPQFLISFYEKMQSDKGSIPDRFSAQQFSDYHSELNMSSLELGDSALYFCASSLGGPGASIQYFGAGTRLSVL.

The chain couples TRBV20-1 to TRBJ2-1, with D perhaps matching TRBD1 (6 bases). V lost 6 bases to trimming and J lost 3 bases, with 18 bases between them. Germline V gene sequence: CDR1 DFQATT, CDR2 SNEGSKA (reference sequence). This CDR3 comprises 15 residues. The CDR3 DNA is TGCAGTGCCTCATCTGGGGGCGTCATCTACAATGAGCAGTTCTTC. It codes for CSASSGGVIYNEQFF.

This clonotype has a count of ten or more. This chain uses TRBV5-1 with TRBJ2-6; no firm D call. The CDR3 extends over 13 amino acids. Trimming left V 7 bases short and J 0 bases short, with 5 bases between. Per germline, CDR1 SGHRS and CDR2 YFSETQ. The CDR3: CASFNSGANVLTF. The CDR3, as DNA: TGCGCCAGCTTTAACTCTGGGGCCAACGTCCTGACTTTC.

This clonotype was counted ten times or more. The chain recombines TRBV25-1 with TRBJ1-1, with 8 positions matching TRBD1. The CDR3 runs 13 residues. With 7 bases clipped from V and 4 bases from J, the junction kept 5 bases outside the gene matches. Looked up from germline, CDR1 is MGHDK and CDR2 is SYGVNS. The CDR3 here is CASTSDRGTEAFF. Written as DNA, the CDR3 is TGTGCCAGCACCAGTGACAGGGGCACTGAAGCTTTCTTT.

Many counts were recorded for this clonotype. V is TRBV12-3 or TRBV12-4 and J is TRBJ1-4; possible D gene TRBD1, 5 bases. The CDR3 spans 12 residues. The ends were cut back, 1 base at V and 12 bases at J, with 9 bases in the middle. The CDR3 sequence is CASSLGGNELFF. As DNA, the CDR3 is TGTGCCAGCAGTTTAGGGGGGAATGAACTGTTTTTT.

This clonotype has a count of ten or more. This chain uses TRBV29-1 with TRBJ2-3, with 9 nucleotides matching TRBD1. The CDR3 spans 14 residues. V dropped 4 bases and J dropped 6; count of bases not matched to a gene: 8. The germline gives CDR1 SQVTM, CDR2 ANQGSEA. For the CDR3, the DNA is TGCAGCGTTGGTCATGACAGGGGGAGGGATACGCAGTATTTT. Encoded protein: CSVGHDRGRDTQYF.

The chain is built from TRBV9 and TRBJ1-1; D not resolved. Deletions cut 0 bases from V and 8 bases from J, with 17 bases between. Germline assignment: CDR1 SGDLS and CDR2 YYNGEE. The CDR3 runs 15 residues. CDR3 sequence reads: CASSVAPHAALEAFF. The CDR3 DNA follows: TGTGCCAGCAGCGTAGCTCCCCACGCGGCTCTGGAAGCTTTCTTT.

This clonotype has a handful of counts. The chain links TRBV13 to TRBJ1-3; D perhaps matches TRBD1 (5 bases). The CDR3 runs to 16 residues. Trimming cost V 0 bases and J 3 bases, with 12 bases left between them. The germline gives CDR1 PRHDT, CDR2 FYEKMQ (reference sequence). CDR3 in amino acids: CASSLGPAGNGNTIYF. CDR3 DNA: TGTGCCAGCAGCTTAGGCCCGGCAGGGAATGGAAACACCATATATTTT.

V gene TRBV9 combines with J gene TRBJ1-2; 8 nucleotides align to TRBD1. J gave up 4 bases and V 3 bases, and 5 bases lay outside the gene matches. The CDR3 consists of 14 residues. Per the germline V gene, CDR1 is SGDLS and CDR2 is YYNGEE. In nucleotides, the CDR3 is TGTGCCAGCAGCGCGGGACAGGCAATCTATGGCTACACCTTC. Translating it yields CASSAGQAIYGYTF.

V is TRBV20-1 and J is TRBJ2-5; 13 nucleotides match TRBD2. This CDR3 spans 16 amino acids. The junction had 9 bases not matched to a gene; V was cut back by 3 bases and J by 5 bases. The germline V gene has CDR1 DFQATT and CDR2 SNEGSKA (reference sequence). CDR3: CSARKRTSGRWETQYF. The CDR3 DNA reads TGCAGTGCTAGGAAGAGGACTAGCGGGAGATGGGAGACCCAGTACTTC.

The sample holds many counts of this clonotype. The chain links TRBV9 to TRBJ1-6, with 9 bases aligning to TRBD1. Germline assignment: CDR1 SGDLS and CDR2 YYNGEE. Trimming removed 0 bases from V and 7 bases from J; junction bases left unmatched: 2. The CDR3 has 15 amino acids. The CDR3 DNA reads TGTGCCAGCAGCGTAGAGGGACAGGGAAATTCACCCCTCCACTTT. It specifies CASSVEGQGNSPLHF.

This clonotype appeared many times. The chain employs TRBV7-6 and TRBJ2-1; 13 bases align to TRBD2. This CDR3 is 15 amino acids long. J gave up 7 bases and V 2 bases, and 2 bases lay outside the gene matches. Germline-derived CDR1 and CDR2 are SGHVS and FNYEAQ. The CDR3 sequence is CASSLLTSGGNEQFF. CDR3 DNA sequence: TGTGCCAGCAGCTTACTGACTAGCGGGGGGAATGAGCAGTTCTTC.

This clonotype was counted only a few times. The V call is TRBV6-2 or TRBV6-3, the J call TRBJ1-5, with D tentatively TRBD1 (5 bases). Trimming shortened V by 4 bases and J by 0 bases, and 16 bases separated the two germline ends. Germline values: CDR1 MNHEY, CDR2 SVGEGT. This CDR3 has 17 amino acids. CDR3 sequence reads: CASSLSGLIASNQPQHF. In DNA, the CDR3 is TGTGCCAGCAGTTTATCAGGGCTGATAGCTAGCAATCAGCCCCAGCATTTT.